The 30 T cell receptor beta chains below were found in one sample sequenced in a study of cytomegalovirus exposure and HLA in healthy donors. The data were produced by immunoSEQ multiplex PCR, yet TCRdb's version contains in-frame clones alone and is incomplete. The profile shows 100,000 to 120,000 clones, 89% of them singletons. The material sequenced was PBMCs. These receptors were obtained from a woman aged 18-35 years in good health and CMV-seronegative.

This clone was detected once. The rearrangement joins TRBV6-5 to TRBJ1-4; D not certain. The ends were cut back, 5 bases at V and 9 bases at J, with 16 bases in the middle. Germline CDR1 MNHEY, CDR2 SVGAGI. This CDR3 has 14 residues. DNA of the CDR3: TGTGCCAGCAGTCCCAGTACTAGCGCGAAAAAACTGTTTTTT. Protein: CASSPSTSAKKLFF.

The chain recombines TRBV7-9 with TRBJ2-5, with a tentative D call TRBD1 (5 bases). The V and J ends lost 1 base and 4 bases respectively, with 10 bases between them. CDR3 length equals 14 residues. Germline-derived CDR1 and CDR2 are SEHNR and FQNEAQ (reference sequence). CDR3 coding DNA: TGTGCCAGCAGCTTAGTGGGCCAGGGAGAGACCCAGTACTTC. Its protein product is CASSLVGQGETQYF.

The rearrangement uses TRBV27 and TRBJ2-2; 14 bases agree with TRBD2. The ends lost 6 bases at V and 13 bases at J; junction bases unmatched: 7. Per the germline V gene, CDR1 is MNHEY and CDR2 is SMNVEV (reference sequence). This CDR3 has 14 amino acids. CDR3 amino acids: CASRPGLAGAALFF. The CDR3 DNA reads as TGTGCCAGCAGGCCGGGACTAGCGGGAGCGGCGCTGTTTTTT.

This clone showed up just once. V usage is TRBV5-6 and J usage is TRBJ2-7; 8 bases match TRBD2. The CDR3 sequence is 14 residues long. Per the germline V gene, CDR1 is SGHDT and CDR2 is YYEEEE. The V gene end was trimmed by 2 bases and the J gene end by 0 bases; junction bases not matched to a gene: 1. The CDR3 nucleotides read TGTGCCAGCAGCTTTACTAGCGGCTCCTACGAGCAGTACTTC. The encoded protein is CASSFTSGSYEQYF.

The chain combines TRBV5-1 with TRBJ2-5; D is undetermined. The V gene's germline CDR1 is SGHRS and CDR2 YFSETQ. Trimming left V 2 bases short and J 4 bases short, with 9 bases between. This CDR3 has 13 residues. The CDR3 coding sequence is TGCGCCAGCAGCTTAAGTAGCCTAGAGACCCAGTACTTC. Encoded protein: CASSLSSLETQYF.

The chain links TRBV4-1 to TRBJ2-3; TRBD1 matches at 10 bases. CDR1 is MGHRA and CDR2 is YSYEKL in the germline V gene. The J segment lost 4 bases and the V segment lost 4 bases, leaving 11 bases of the junction unmatched. The CDR3 runs to 17 residues. The CDR3 loop reads CASSPHGTGEAADTQYF. The CDR3 DNA reads TGCGCCAGCAGCCCCCACGGGACAGGGGAAGCGGCAGATACGCAGTATTTT.

This clone was picked up one time. The rearrangement joins TRBV6-1 to TRBJ1-1; perhaps TRBD1 as D (6 bases). CDR3 length: 12 residues. Trimming pared 6 bases from V and 5 bases from J, leaving 10 bases between. The germline V gene has CDR1 MNHNS and CDR2 SASEGT. In DNA form, the CDR3 reads TGTGCCAGCAGAGTAGGGGGAACTGAAGCTTTCTTT. Amino acid sequence: CASRVGGTEAFF.

The chain links TRBV27 to TRBJ2-7, with 11 bases that match TRBD2. With 3 bases clipped from V and 1 base from J, the junction kept 5 bases outside the gene matches. Germline CDR1 is MNHEY and CDR2 is SMNVEV (reference sequence). The CDR3 length is 16 residues. The CDR3 region has the DNA TGTGCCAGCAGTTTGACCCTAGCGGGAGGTTCCTACGAGCAGTACTTC. Amino acids: CASSLTLAGGSYEQYF.

V and J are TRBV6-6 and TRBJ1-4; possible D gene TRBD1, 5 bases. V was cut by 6 bases and J by 3 bases, with 8 bases left in between. This CDR3 comprises 13 residues. The germline gives CDR1 MNHNY, CDR2 SVGAGI (reference sequence). CDR3 DNA: TGTGCCAGCAGGCAACAGGCTAATGAAAAACTGTTTTTT. Protein: CASRQQANEKLFF.

V gene TRBV11-2 combines with J gene TRBJ2-7, with 9 bases matching TRBD1. Germline V gene lookup returns CDR1 SGHAT and CDR2 FQNNGV. The CDR3 runs to 15 residues. With 4 bases clipped from V and 6 bases from J, the junction kept 10 bases outside the gene matches. CDR3 in amino acids: CASSSDGTGYPEQYF. The CDR3 region has the DNA TGTGCCAGCAGCTCGGACGGGACAGGGTACCCCGAGCAGTACTTC. Full variable domain (rest looked up from reference TRBV11-2 and TRBJ2-7): EAGVAQSPRYKIIEKRQSVAFWCNPISGHATLYWYQQILGQGPKLLIQFQNNGVVDDSQLPKDRFSAERLKGVDSTLKIQPAKLEDSAVYLCASSSDGTGYPEQYFGPGTRLTVT.

The chain couples TRBV5-1 to TRBJ1-1; weak D call: TRBD1 (5 bases). CDR1 and CDR2 (germline): SGHRS, YFSETQ. The V and J ends lost 0 bases and 1 base respectively, with 7 bases between them. The CDR3 contains 14 residues. The CDR3 is CASSLGQPNTEAFF. The DNA for the CDR3 is TGCGCCAGCAGCTTGGGACAGCCGAACACTGAAGCTTTCTTT.

The chain recombines TRBV2 with TRBJ2-5; no definite D call. This CDR3 has 11 amino acids. CDR1 SNHLY and CDR2 FYNNEI come from the germline V gene. Trimming pared 7 bases from V and 2 bases from J, leaving 5 bases between. The CDR3 DNA reads TGTGCCAGCACTAAACAAGAGACCCAGTACTTC. Translating gives CASTKQETQYF.

The chain couples TRBV14 to TRBJ1-2; D is perhaps TRBD1 (6 bases). Trimming shortened V by 8 bases and J by 2 bases, and 12 bases separated the two germline ends. The CDR3 is made up of 13 amino acids. The germline V gene encodes CDR1 SGHDN and CDR2 FVKESK. The CDR3 loop is CASLDTGNYGYTF. The CDR3 region has the DNA TGTGCCAGCCTGGACACAGGGAACTATGGCTACACCTTC.

The J gene is TRBJ2-7, the V gene TRBV5-1; weak D call: TRBD2 (5 bases). CDR3 length: 14 residues. Between the trimmed V and J ends, which lost 2 bases and 2 bases, there was a span of 11 bases. The germline V gene encodes CDR1 SGHRS and CDR2 YFSETQ. CDR3 protein: CASSLRGPPYEQYF. CDR3 bases: TGCGCCAGCAGCTTACGAGGGCCCCCCTACGAGCAGTACTTC.

The chain joins TRBV19 to TRBJ2-7; D possibly corresponds to TRBD2 (6 bases). This CDR3 comprises 15 residues. V was clipped by 5 bases and J by 6 bases, with 20 bases between them. The germline CDR1 and CDR2 sequences are LNHDA and SQIVND (reference sequence). CDR3 sequence reads: CASSVSGLTSIEQYF. For the CDR3, the DNA is TGTGCCAGTAGTGTATCGGGACTCACCTCTATCGAGCAGTACTTC.

The chain employs TRBV5-4 and TRBJ2-7; 10 bases fit TRBD1. V lost 3 bases and J lost 3; bases outside the gene matches: 18. The CDR3 extends over 19 amino acids. Germline CDR1 reads SGHNT; CDR2 reads YYREEE (reference sequence). CDR3 loop: CASSSIPGQGPRSRYEQYF. Written as DNA, the CDR3 is TGTGCCAGCAGCTCGATTCCGGGACAGGGGCCAAGAAGCCGCTACGAGCAGTACTTC.

The chain recombines TRBV5-8 with TRBJ2-1; TRBD1 matches 7 bases. V was clipped by 2 bases and J by 1 base; unmatched bases: 3. The CDR3 consists of 15 residues. CDR1 and CDR2 (germline): SGHTS, YDEGEE. The CDR3 nucleotides read TGTGCCAGCAGCTTTAGGGGACAGTCCTACAATGAGCAGTTCTTC. Residues: CASSFRGQSYNEQFF.

CDR3 bases: TGTGCCAGTAGTGCACAGGGGGAGGATGAAGCTTTCTTT. Protein product: CASSAQGEDEAFF. This chain connects TRBV19 to TRBJ1-1; 8 bases are shared with TRBD1. V shed 5 bases and J 7 bases; nucleotides not matched to a gene: 6. The germline gives CDR1 LNHDA, CDR2 SQIVND (reference sequence). The CDR3 loop spans 13 amino acids.

The table lists this clone with a count of one. The chain combines TRBV6-6 with TRBJ1-1; a weak D match, TRBD1 (6 bases). The CDR3 totals 15 residues. Germline CDR1 reads MNHNY; CDR2 reads SVGAGI (reference sequence). Between the trimmed V and J ends, which lost 1 base and 3 bases, there was a span of 12 bases. This CDR3 is CASSYLTGGDTEAFF. The CDR3 region has the DNA TGTGCCAGCAGTTACTTGACTGGGGGCGACACTGAAGCTTTCTTT.

This clone came up once. This rearrangement joins TRBV9 to TRBJ2-7; 10 nucleotides align to TRBD2. Germline V gives CDR1 SGDLS, CDR2 YYNGEE. J was trimmed by 3 bases and V by 4 bases; bases with no gene match: 4. The CDR3 extends over 14 amino acids. The CDR3 region has the DNA TGTGCCAGCAGCTTAAGCGGGGGGGACTACGAGCAGTACTTC. Translation gives CASSLSGGDYEQYF.

The chain combines TRBV6-5 with TRBJ2-5; no clear D gene. Between the trimmed V and J ends, which lost 0 bases and 1 base, there was a span of 12 bases. This CDR3 is built from 16 residues. CDR1 and CDR2 from the germline V gene are MNHEY and SVGAGI. CDR3: CASSYSPSAPQETQYF. The CDR3 DNA follows: TGTGCCAGCAGTTACTCTCCCTCCGCGCCCCAAGAGACCCAGTACTTC.

This chain joins TRBV6-6 and TRBJ2-4; TRBD1 is a possible D gene (6 bases). The CDR3 consists of 13 residues. Per germline, CDR1 MNHNY and CDR2 SVGAGI (reference sequence). Trimming shortened V by 8 bases and J by 3 bases, and 11 bases separated the two germline ends. CDR3: CASGRTDKNIQYF. CDR3 nucleotides: TGTGCCAGCGGACGGACAGACAAAAACATTCAGTACTTC.

This chain connects TRBV9 to TRBJ2-5, with 9 bases lining up with TRBD1. The CDR3 covers 15 residues. After removal of 3 bases from V and 2 bases from J, the junction contained 5 bases not matched to a gene. Looked up from germline, CDR1 is SGDLS and CDR2 is YYNGEE. CDR3 in amino acids: CASSGFGTGQETQYF. CDR3 nucleotide sequence: TGTGCCAGCAGCGGCTTTGGGACAGGGCAAGAGACCCAGTACTTC.

The rearrangement uses TRBV19 and TRBJ2-2, with 9 bases that match TRBD1. CDR1 and CDR2 (germline): LNHDA, SQIVND (reference sequence). Trimming cost V 7 bases and J 2 bases; bases outside gene matches: 14. This CDR3 region has 18 residues. CDR3 in amino acids: CASKTGGWGRRNTGELFF. The CDR3 DNA reads as TGTGCCAGTAAAACAGGGGGCTGGGGTCGTCGAAACACCGGGGAGCTGTTTTTT.

This clone turned up a few times. V usage is TRBV30 and J usage is TRBJ1-5; D is ambiguous. This CDR3 comprises 13 residues. The germline CDR1 and CDR2 sequences are GTSNPN and SVGIG (reference sequence). Trimming removed 0 bases from V and 0 bases from J, with 3 bases in between. The CDR3 bases are TGTGCCTGGAGTGTCCATAGCAATCAGCCCCAGCATTTT. Translated, it gives CAWSVHSNQPQHF.

This chain links TRBV7-2 with TRBJ2-5, with TRBD2 as a possible D gene (6 bases). V was trimmed by 1 base and J by 1 base, leaving 13 bases between them. This CDR3 spans 16 amino acids. Germline V CDR1 and CDR2: SGHTA, FQGNSA. In nucleotides, the CDR3 is TGTGCCAGCAGCTTAGGTAGCGGTCGGACCCAAGAGACCCAGTACTTC. It is translated as CASSLGSGRTQETQYF. Together with reference TRBV7-2 and TRBJ2-5, the CDR3 gives the full variable domain: GAGVSQSPSNKVTEKGKDVELRCDPISGHTALYWYRQSLGQGLEFLIYFQGNSAPDKSGLPSDRFSAERTGGSVSTLTIQRTQQEDSAVYLCASSLGSGRTQETQYFGPGTRLLVL.

The chain links TRBV28 to TRBJ2-7; the D gene is possibly TRBD1 (5 bases). CDR3 length: 16 amino acids. Deletions cut 6 bases from V and 2 bases from J, with 20 bases between. Germline loops: CDR1 MDHEN, CDR2 SYDVKM. CDR3 nucleotides: TGTGCCAGCAGACAGCCCCTAGGGGTAAAGACCTACGAGCAGTACTTC. It is translated as CASRQPLGVKTYEQYF.

J is TRBJ2-7 and V is TRBV5-4, with 7 positions matching TRBD2. The V gene end was trimmed by 4 bases and the J gene end by 6 bases; junction bases not matched to a gene: 7. CDR1 and CDR2 from the germline V gene are SGHNT and YYREEE (reference sequence). This CDR3 is 13 amino acids long. The CDR3 DNA is TGTGCCAGCAGCGGGCTAGCGGAGAGCGAGCAGTACTTC. This codes for CASSGLAESEQYF.

The rearrangement joins TRBV28 to TRBJ1-1, with D unresolved. This CDR3 spans 16 amino acids. Trimming shortened V by 2 bases and J by 4 bases, and 17 bases separated the two germline ends. Per germline, CDR1 MDHEN and CDR2 SYDVKM. Here the CDR3 DNA reads TGTGCCAGCAGTTTACCTGGTGGTTCCCCGGGCACTGAAGCTTTCTTT. Amino acids: CASSLPGGSPGTEAFF. The full variable domain, in which reference TRBV28 and TRBJ1-1 provide the parts outside the CDR3, is DVKVTQSSRYLVKRTGEKVFLECVQDMDHENMFWYRQDPGLGLRLIYFSYDVKMKEKGDIPEGYSVSREKKERFSLILESASTNQTSMYLCASSLPGGSPGTEAFFGQGTRLTVV.

This chain links TRBV7-2 with TRBJ2-2, with 8 bases matching TRBD2. Germline trimming cut 5 bases from V and 5 bases from J; bases unmatched to any gene: 1. Germline CDR1 is SGHTA and CDR2 is FQGNSA. CDR3 size: 13 residues. The chain's CDR3 is CASSRLATGELFF. CDR3 sequence (DNA): TGTGCCAGCAGCCGACTAGCGACCGGGGAGCTGTTTTTT.